These T cell receptor beta chains were read from a single sample in a study of T cell responses to AZD1222 COVID-19 vaccine. Measured with immunoSEQ multiplex PCR; TCRdb has only the in-frame clones, and not every one. Of over 90,000 clones listed, around 91% are singletons. The specimen comprised peripheral blood, sampled on day 0 of AZD1222 vaccination. All receptors derive from an adult in good health. Both conserved end residues are trimmed from each CDR3. A D gene is named only where the DNA matches it firmly.

J: TRBJ2-7
V: TRBV18
D: -
CDR3: ASSEGILGTYEQY

J: TRBJ1-1
V: TRBV29-1
D: -
CDR3: SVVRGLTTEAF

J: TRBJ1-3
V: TRBV12-3/TRBV12-4
D: -
CDR3: ASSWGGDTIY

J: TRBJ1-5
V: TRBV6-4
D: -
CDR3: ASSFLVTSNQPQH

J: TRBJ1-5
V: TRBV7-9
D: -
CDR3: ASSLDSDQPQH

J: TRBJ1-5
V: TRBV28
D: TRBD1
CDR3: ATTRAGGRLSNQPQH

J: TRBJ1-3
V: TRBV3-1/TRBV3-2
D: TRBD1
CDR3: ASSRRGLGGNTIY

J: TRBJ2-5
V: TRBV7-2
D: -
CDR3: ASSYGGQGTSGRGETQY

J: TRBJ2-7
V: TRBV5-6
D: TRBD1
CDR3: ASSKYLTGGSYEQY

J: TRBJ2-5
V: TRBV18
D: -
CDR3: ASSPRSKETQY

J: TRBJ2-7
V: TRBV7-2
D: TRBD1
CDR3: ASSLVGQGDYEQY

J: TRBJ2-3
V: TRBV5-4
D: TRBD2
CDR3: ASSLSSGNADTQY

J: TRBJ1-3
V: TRBV10-3
D: TRBD1
CDR3: ATRDSHSGNTIY

J: TRBJ1-2
V: TRBV19
D: TRBD1
CDR3: ARAGQGRNYGYT

J: TRBJ2-2
V: TRBV6-2/TRBV6-3
D: -
CDR3: ASSYVKYGELF

J: TRBJ2-7
V: TRBV27
D: -
CDR3: ASSFSINKYEQY

J: TRBJ1-1
V: TRBV19
D: TRBD1
CDR3: ASSIPGQGGNEAF

J: TRBJ2-7
V: TRBV3-1/TRBV3-2
D: -
CDR3: ASSRGGGIYEQY

J: TRBJ1-5
V: TRBV12-2
D: -
CDR3: ASRPSRRVDQPQH

J: TRBJ2-7
V: TRBV19
D: -
CDR3: ASSIALAYEQY

J: TRBJ2-1
V: TRBV7-9
D: -
CDR3: ASSFLGSGPYNEQF

J: TRBJ2-1
V: TRBV19
D: TRBD1
CDR3: ASSMRTGGYNEQF

J: TRBJ2-5
V: TRBV12-3/TRBV12-4
D: -
CDR3: ASNRGLETQY

J: TRBJ2-7
V: TRBV2
D: -
CDR3: ASSMWGYEQY

J: TRBJ2-1
V: TRBV6-5
D: TRBD1
CDR3: ATSLDRRNNEQF

J: TRBJ1-6
V: TRBV6-1
D: -
CDR3: ASSERVGSNSPLH

J: TRBJ2-7
V: TRBV9
D: -
CDR3: ASSVSQVGRDEQY

J: TRBJ1-1
V: TRBV19
D: -
CDR3: ASSIGPTQQLVGSEAF

J: TRBJ2-3
V: TRBV4-3
D: -
CDR3: ASSQEPFRTGSTDTQY

J: TRBJ1-1
V: TRBV18
D: TRBD1
CDR3: ASSLGQGGNTEAF

J: TRBJ1-2
V: TRBV10-3
D: -
CDR3: AISPGPTYGYT

J: TRBJ2-7
V: TRBV4-2
D: -
CDR3: ASSGGSYEQY

J: TRBJ1-2
V: TRBV28
D: -
CDR3: ASSSMPGTLGGYT

J: TRBJ2-5
V: TRBV24-1
D: TRBD2
CDR3: ATSDSGGGETQY

J: TRBJ2-7
V: TRBV5-6
D: -
CDR3: ASSLAGYRHEQY

J: TRBJ2-2
V: TRBV7-3
D: TRBD1
CDR3: ASSRDRGATGELF

J: TRBJ1-5
V: TRBV30
D: -
CDR3: AWSGHGATLGQPQH

J: TRBJ2-3
V: TRBV7-2
D: TRBD2
CDR3: ASSLPLFAGERDTQY

J: TRBJ2-1
V: TRBV24-1
D: TRBD2
CDR3: ATSGPGGAGEQF

J: TRBJ1-1
V: TRBV6-2/TRBV6-3
D: TRBD1
CDR3: ASSRAGQLLNTEAF

J: TRBJ2-7
V: TRBV10-3
D: TRBD2
CDR3: AISKREGRNEQY

J: TRBJ1-2
V: TRBV18
D: TRBD1
CDR3: ASSPNTGTGDGYT

J: TRBJ2-7
V: TRBV5-6
D: TRBD2
CDR3: ASSFGSGIGEQY

J: TRBJ2-1
V: TRBV6-1
D: TRBD1
CDR3: ASSETRTGLYNEQF

J: TRBJ1-1
V: TRBV5-1
D: TRBD1
CDR3: ASSLSGGSTEAF

J: TRBJ2-5
V: TRBV21-1
D: -
CDR3: ASSKGGKGRTGAQETQY

J: TRBJ1-1
V: TRBV11-2
D: -
CDR3: ASSHLEAF

J: TRBJ1-6
V: TRBV30
D: TRBD1
CDR3: AWRKDRGLSPLH

J: TRBJ1-5
V: TRBV19
D: -
CDR3: ATSRGVSNQPQH

J: TRBJ2-7
V: TRBV7-2
D: TRBD1
CDR3: ASSLTQGAYEQY

J: TRBJ2-4
V: TRBV7-2
D: -
CDR3: ASSRGGAGVKNIQY

J: TRBJ1-5
V: TRBV6-1
D: -
CDR3: ASSDLFRDTPPNQPQH

J: TRBJ2-4
V: TRBV4-1
D: TRBD1
CDR3: ASSPPPSGQGNIQY

J: TRBJ1-5
V: TRBV28
D: -
CDR3: ASSVFNQPQH

J: TRBJ2-7
V: TRBV6-2/TRBV6-3
D: -
CDR3: ASSLTGGGNEQY

J: TRBJ2-3
V: TRBV7-2
D: -
CDR3: ASSFNSGGRADTQY

J: TRBJ2-3
V: TRBV18
D: TRBD2
CDR3: ASSPLNKISGRGSDTQY

J: TRBJ2-6
V: TRBV28
D: -
CDR3: ASSPFGQKFSSSGANVLT

J: TRBJ2-1
V: TRBV30
D: -
CDR3: AWSGAYNEQF